The T cell receptor beta chain described here comes from a study of PD-L1 blockade in urothelial cancer (dated 2017 in TCRdb). With regard to the full study: Therapy was started in about 2014 for all patients, and atezolizumab 1,200 mg was administered intravenously every 3 weeks. About 85% of the roughly 29 patients were identified as males with urothelial cancer of bladder origin, and a prior smoking history was reported by 18 of 29 patients. An ECOG performance status of 0 or 1 was recorded for the patients, and 0 to 3 prior chemotherapy regimens had been received by the patients. Blood samples were analyzed at 3 weeks after treatment start (second dose) and at 6 weeks after treatment start. Blood samples yielded a median of about 150,000 T cells and approximately 83,000 unique TCRs, with median clonality roughly 0.085. The study, an exploratory multi-omic analysis, examined somatic, immune and clinical correlates of response to PD-L1 blockade with atezolizumab in urothelial cancer. Pretreatment tumor samples, along with matched peripheral blood serially collected before and after atezolizumab treatment, were subjected to TCR sequencing. Durable clinical benefit was defined as a progression-free survival longer than 6 months, and TCR features were additionally tested against progression-free survival and overall survival. In the same patients who had TCR sequencing, pretreatment tumors also underwent whole exome sequencing and RNA sequencing. Under 10 patients reached durable clinical benefit, while 20 patients did not. Pretreatment blood TCR-seq was available for fewer than 30 patients, at least one posttreatment blood collection was obtained for about 24 patients, and tumor TCR-seq was available for about 24 patients. The research as a whole found: Patients with durable benefit showed greater expansion of tumor-associated TCR clones in peripheral blood 3 weeks after starting treatment (n ≈ 20, p = 0.022). A pretreatment peripheral blood TCR clonality below the median was linked to improved progression-free and overall survival. Because the sample size was small (n ≈ 30) and many of the analyses were exploratory, the results are meant to be hypothesis-generating.

Deletion took 6 bases off V and 4 bases off J, with a span of 19 bases between the germline ends. The germline V gene encodes CDR1 SGHTA and CDR2 FQGTGA. The CDR3 covers 16 residues, taking in both the cysteine and the phenylalanine. Just CDR3 DNA is preserved here, 48 bases in frame from base 1. Synthetic TCR analog templates were spiked into each PCR so that absolute template abundance could be estimated from read counts. Using the immunoSEQ assay, TCRbeta CDR3 regions were amplified from genomic DNA with bias-controlled V and J gene primers. Sequencing of rearranged TCRbeta segments was done at approximately 20X coverage. Per the original workflow: Sequencing errors were corrected by clustering, and CDR3s were annotated against IMGT so that V, D and J genes could be assigned. Only productive TCRbeta rearrangements were used in downstream analyses, excluding out-of-frame or stop-codon sequences. Clonality was calculated as one minus the Shannon entropy normalized by the log of the number of unique productive sequences. Fisher's exact test with Benjamini-Hochberg correction, using a cutoff of adjusted p below 0.01, was how clones that differed between time points or between blood and tumor were identified. In its TCRdb copy, this immuneACCESS table keeps in-frame sequences only and misses some clones. Where compared with another copy, unresolved V genes explain less than half of these, and the others have no known cause. V and J calls and clone size are copied from that table; D and trimming were computed from the DNA. The sample table shows 65,000 to 85,000 clones, and 85% to 95% are seen once. The top ten hold about 0.94% of the sample.

The label giving this sample's time point can be read as: peripheral blood 6 weeks after treatment start. The cohort included about 29 patients with locally advanced or metastatic urothelial carcinoma who were treated at Memorial Sloan Kettering on a trial protocol. Peripheral blood mononuclear cells were collected from each patient pretreatment and during treatment, giving between 1 and 8 total time points per patient. The Qiagen DNeasy Blood extraction kit was used to purify genomic DNA from total PBMCs and tumor samples. PBMCs were collected pretreatment and during treatment, and were isolated and stored as previously described. This clone occurred a few times. Its antigen target is currently unknown. Per-base quality was not reported, and no clone a single base away is much larger than it.

The clonotype comes from a woman of 80 years or more with urothelial cancer. Recombination linked TRBV7-3 to TRBJ2-1; the D gene is perhaps TRBD2, on 6 matching bases. The sequencing used PBMCs, collected around atezolizumab (anti-PD-L1) treatment. The nucleotides read TGTGCCAGCAGTCGACTGGGGAGGCAGCGGTACAATGAGCAGTTCTTC. Translated, it gives CASSRLGRQRYNEQFF.